These 19 T cell receptor beta chains came from one sample sequenced in a study of vaccination effects on CD4 cells after COVID-19. Profiled with immunoSEQ multiplex PCR; TCRdb holds only in-frame clones, not every one. The sample includes around 16,000 clones, almost 70% of them seen just once. ViraFEST expansion of antigen-specific CD4+ T cells with viral peptide pools preceded sequencing. An approximately 10-day culture period preceded the isolation of CD4+ T cells. Every participant took two doses of the BNT162b2 or mRNA-1273 vaccine. These receptors are not linked to any known antigen. This material consisted of CD4+ T cells from PBMCs cultured with SARS-CoV-2 spike peptides, taken after COVID-19 vaccination. All receptors come from a human donor who received a COVID-19 vaccine.

The chain recombines TRBV15 with TRBJ1-1, with D possibly TRBD1 on 5 matching bases. This CDR3 has 15 residues. Per germline, CDR1 LNHNV and CDR2 YYDKDF (reference sequence). V gave up 0 bases and J gave up 1 base, with 9 bases separating them. The DNA of the CDR3 is TGTGCCACCAGCAGAGATTGGGGCGCGAACACTGAAGCTTTCTTT. It is translated as CATSRDWGANTEAFF.

The V call is TRBV18, the J call TRBJ2-3; D remains unclear. In germline, CDR1 is KGHSH, CDR2 LQKENI. This CDR3 comprises 14 residues. V lost 2 bases, J lost 4 bases, and 10 bases lay in between. In nucleotides, the CDR3 is TGTGCCAGCTCACCATCGGGCAGGCCAGATACGCAGTATTTT. Translated: CASSPSGRPDTQYF.

This clone is deemed medium-sized. The chain has TRBV4-1 and TRBJ2-7; 8 bases line up with TRBD1. Trimming removed 6 bases from V and 3 bases from J; junction bases left unmatched: 7. The CDR3 contains 14 residues. Looked up from germline, CDR1 is MGHRA and CDR2 is YSYEKL. Here the CDR3 DNA reads TGCGCCAGCAGTCCCAGGGGGCAAGGCTACGAGCAGTACTTC. It specifies CASSPRGQGYEQYF.

The rearrangement joins TRBV28 to TRBJ2-1, with 9 bases matching TRBD2. The CDR3 extends over 13 amino acids. Germline values: CDR1 MDHEN, CDR2 SYDVKM. V trimming: 7 bases; J trimming: 5 bases; junction bases outside the gene matches: 3. CDR3 residues: CASNRLADNEQFF. CDR3 bases: TGTGCCAGCAACCGACTAGCGGACAATGAGCAGTTCTTC.

The chain employs TRBV19 and TRBJ1-4, with D perhaps matching TRBD1 (6 bases). V shed 7 bases and J shed 7 bases, with 13 bases lying between them. CDR3 size: 13 residues. Germline-derived CDR1 and CDR2 are LNHDA and SQIVND (reference sequence). CDR3 region: CASNQGRSEKLFF. The DNA for the CDR3 is TGTGCCAGTAATCAGGGGAGAAGTGAAAAACTGTTTTTT.

Only one count was recorded for this clone. This chain links TRBV2 with TRBJ1-2; D is undetermined. The CDR3 has 14 amino acids. V was cut by 6 bases and J by 3 bases, with 14 bases left in between. Germline lookup yields CDR1 SNHLY and CDR2 FYNNEI. CDR3 region: CASSPSQPHYGYTF. CDR3 nucleotide sequence: TGTGCCAGCAGCCCGTCACAGCCCCACTATGGCTACACCTTC.

This clone was counted once. The V and J genes are TRBV19 and TRBJ2-1; D is unclear. This CDR3 comprises 14 residues. From germline, CDR1 is LNHDA and CDR2 SQIVND (reference sequence). The V gene lost 0 bases and the J gene lost 3 bases, with 6 bases spanning the gap. The CDR3 DNA reads TGTGCCAGTAGTATAGAGGGCAGCTACAATGAGCAGTTCTTC. This encodes CASSIEGSYNEQFF.

This clone is labeled medium-sized. The chain uses TRBV27 and TRBJ1-6; TRBD1 matches at 7 bases. V was pared by 2 bases and J by 13 bases, with 8 bases of the junction left unmatched. CDR1 MNHEY and CDR2 SMNVEV come from the germline V gene (reference sequence). The CDR3 covers 14 residues. The CDR3 sequence is CASSLSRGTVPLHF. The CDR3 DNA sequence: TGTGCCAGCAGTTTAAGCAGGGGGACGGTGCCCCTCCACTTT.

Here the CDR3 DNA reads TGTGCCAGTAGTCTCCAGGGACTAGCGGGGACCCTCGAGACGCAGTATTTT. Amino acid sequence: CASSLQGLAGTLETQYF. The chain joins TRBV19 to TRBJ2-3, with 13 nucleotides matching TRBD2. Losses at the gene ends were 5 bases for V and 9 bases for J; bases not matched to a gene: 14. Germline CDR1 LNHDA, CDR2 SQIVND (reference sequence). The CDR3 contains 17 residues.

The chain employs TRBV10-2 and TRBJ2-1; TRBD2 matches at 9 bases. Germline CDR1 WSHSY, CDR2 SAAADI. The CDR3 contains 16 residues. V was pared by 5 bases and J by 6 bases, with 11 bases of the junction left unmatched. The CDR3 sequence is CASSTIPSGNANEQFF. The CDR3 nucleotides are TGCGCCAGCAGTACGATTCCTAGCGGGAATGCCAATGAGCAGTTCTTC.

The CDR3 bases are TGTGCCAGCAGCTTCCCCGGCGGGAGCACAGATACGCAGTATTTT. It yields the protein CASSFPGGSTDTQYF. This chain connects TRBV7-2 to TRBJ2-3; D might be TRBD2 (5 bases). Germline V gene lookup returns CDR1 SGHTA and CDR2 FQGNSA. The CDR3 loop spans 15 amino acids. Trimming removed 3 bases at V and 0 bases at J, with 10 bases between.

This chain uses TRBV18 with TRBJ1-2; TRBD1 is a possible D gene (5 bases). V shed 5 bases and J shed 4 bases, with 11 bases lying between them. The germline CDR1 and CDR2 sequences are KGHSH and LQKENI. This CDR3 region has 13 residues. The CDR3 is CASSAQGIYGYTF. The DNA of the CDR3 is TGTGCCAGCTCAGCCCAGGGTATCTATGGCTACACCTTC. Looking up the rest from reference TRBV18 and TRBJ1-2 gives the full variable domain: NAGVMQNPRHLVRRRGQEARLRCSPMKGHSHVYWYRQLPEEGLKFMVYLQKENIIDESGMPKERFSAEFPKEGPSILRIQQVVRGDSAAYFCASSAQGIYGYTFGSGTRLTVV.

This sequence joins TRBV29-1 and TRBJ1-2; 8 nucleotides match TRBD1. The CDR3 is 14 residues long. Germline trimming cut 3 bases from V and 0 bases from J; bases unmatched to any gene: 3. Germline CDR1 is SQVTM and CDR2 is ANQGSEA. The CDR3 reads CSVDAQGANYGYTF. The DNA of the CDR3 is TGCAGCGTTGATGCACAGGGGGCTAACTATGGCTACACCTTC.

The gene calls are TRBV7-9 and TRBJ1-3, with D unresolved. CDR1 SEHNR and CDR2 FQNEAQ come from the germline V gene (reference sequence). This CDR3 comprises 16 residues. The ends were cut back, 1 base at V and 0 bases at J, with 10 bases in the middle. Here the CDR3 DNA reads TGTGCCAGCAGCTTAGACCCGGGCGGCTCTGGAAACACCATATATTTT. Protein product: CASSLDPGGSGNTIYF.

This chain uses TRBV7-2 with TRBJ2-2; maybe TRBD1 (5 bases). Germline CDR1 reads SGHTA; CDR2 reads FQGNSA. CDR3 length equals 12 residues. The germline V and J ends were trimmed by 8 bases and 5 bases, with 9 bases remaining between them. Here the CDR3 reads CASCRETGELFF. The CDR3 nucleotides read TGTGCCAGCTGCAGGGAAACCGGGGAGCTGTTTTTT.

The V gene is TRBV4-3, the J gene TRBJ2-2; 9 bases are a match to TRBD1. The CDR3 sequence is 15 residues long. Losses at the gene ends were 1 base for V and 4 bases for J; bases not matched to a gene: 1. CDR1 LGHNA and CDR2 YSLEER come from the germline V gene. In nucleotides, the CDR3 is TGCGCCAGCAGCCAAGGACAGGGGGTCACCGGGGAGCTGTTTTTT. This translates into CASSQGQGVTGELFF.

By its share, this clone is medium-sized. The chain uses TRBV6-5 and TRBJ2-1, with 8 bases identical to TRBD1. The V gene end was trimmed by 6 bases and the J gene end by 6 bases; junction bases not matched to a gene: 10. This CDR3 is built from 15 residues. The germline CDR1 and CDR2 sequences are MNHEY and SVGAGI. The CDR3 is CASRARTGSINEQFF. CDR3 sequence (DNA): TGTGCCAGCAGGGCCAGGACAGGGAGTATCAATGAGCAGTTCTTC.

V and J are TRBV25-1 and TRBJ2-3; TRBD1 agrees at 8 bases. The CDR3 contains 16 residues. The V gene's germline CDR1 is MGHDK and CDR2 SYGVNS. J lost 5 bases, V lost 2 bases, and 9 bases had no gene match. CDR3 bases: TGTGCCAGCAGTGAAAGAACAGGGGGTTGGTTAGATACGCAGTATTTT. It specifies CASSERTGGWLDTQYF.

The CDR3 DNA reads TGTGCCAGCCACCCATCGGGGGCAGGAAACTATGGCTACACCTTC. Translated, it gives CASHPSGAGNYGYTF. The V call is TRBV3-1 (or the pseudogene TRBV3-2), the J call TRBJ1-2; a weak D match, TRBD1 (6 bases). V lost 8 bases, J lost 2 bases, and 18 bases lay in between. The germline V gene has CDR1 LGHDT and CDR2 YNNKEL (reference sequence). The CDR3 totals 15 residues.